This T cell receptor beta chain was identified during a study of T-cell reconstitution after alpha-beta-depleted transplantation in children. This clonotype showed up many times. Its specificity is unknown. The library targeted TCRbeta and was prepared with unique molecular identifiers. TCRdb re-derived calls from the PCR reads in MiXCR, one entry per CDR3 protein. Of hundreds of thousands of distinct CDR3 sequences in the sample, roughly 15% were seen once. Whole-study results and caveats: Reportedly, alpha-beta T cells present about two months post-transplant originated from several hundred expanded clones of graft origin.

The TCR originated in a male patient aged 10 to 17 who had a stem cell transplant for acute lymphoblastic leukemia, so the T cells may come from the graft donor. Here the sequenced sample was PBMCs, mostly from graft donor cells, taken 360 days after TCRalphabeta/CD19-depleted stem cell transplant.

Here the CDR3 reads CSARVPSPGHSQYF. The CDR3 DNA sequence: TGCAGTGCTAGAGTCCCTAGCCCCGGACACTCGCAGTATTTT. This chain connects TRBV20-1 to TRBJ2-3; either TRBD1 or TRBD2 may fit D (5 bases each). Germline values: CDR1 DFQATT, CDR2 SNEGSKA (reference sequence). The CDR3 runs 14 residues. V lost 1 base to trimming and J lost 10 bases, with 18 bases between them.